The entry below gives a single TCR beta chain sequence along with its context. This sample's time point: pre-treatment baseline. The data are from a study of blood T cell dynamics during melanoma immunotherapy. Across the whole study: Patients with metastatic melanoma got pembrolizumab or nivolumab-ipilimumab as first-line care.

The V gene lost 0 bases and the J gene lost 4 bases, with 13 bases spanning the gap. This CDR3 spans 15 amino acids. Germline CDR1 is LNHNV and CDR2 is YYDKDF (reference sequence). Only in-frame clones appear in the TCRdb table, and some are missing; sequencing was by immunoSEQ multiplex PCR. The sample lists some 9,300 clones; about 90% were seen once. The chain couples TRBV15 to TRBJ2-7; D possibly corresponds to TRBD2 (6 bases). This TCR came from a human donor with melanoma. Sequences were derived from blood, sampled from a patient treated with checkpoint blockade. The CDR3 DNA is TGTGCCACCAGCAGAGAGCGGGGCAGAGGTTACGAGCAGTACTTC. Protein product: CATSRERGRGYEQYF.